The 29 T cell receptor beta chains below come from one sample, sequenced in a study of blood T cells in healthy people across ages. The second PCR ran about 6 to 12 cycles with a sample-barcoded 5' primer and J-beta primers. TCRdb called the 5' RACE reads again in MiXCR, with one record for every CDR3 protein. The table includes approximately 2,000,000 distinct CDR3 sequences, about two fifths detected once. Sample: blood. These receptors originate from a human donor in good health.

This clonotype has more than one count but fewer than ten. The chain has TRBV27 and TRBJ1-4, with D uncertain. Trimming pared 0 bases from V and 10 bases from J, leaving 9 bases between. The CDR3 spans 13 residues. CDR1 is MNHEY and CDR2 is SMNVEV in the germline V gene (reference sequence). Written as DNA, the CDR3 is TGTGCCAGCAGTTTATCATCTTGGGGAAAACTGTTTTTT. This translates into CASSLSSWGKLFF.

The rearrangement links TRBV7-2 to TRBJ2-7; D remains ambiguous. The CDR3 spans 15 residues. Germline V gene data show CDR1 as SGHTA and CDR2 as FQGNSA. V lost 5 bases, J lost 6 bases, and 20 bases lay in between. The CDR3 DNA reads TGTGCCAGCAGCCCTCGCCCTCCTTCCCCCCCCGAGCAGTACTTC. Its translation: CASSPRPPSPPEQYF.

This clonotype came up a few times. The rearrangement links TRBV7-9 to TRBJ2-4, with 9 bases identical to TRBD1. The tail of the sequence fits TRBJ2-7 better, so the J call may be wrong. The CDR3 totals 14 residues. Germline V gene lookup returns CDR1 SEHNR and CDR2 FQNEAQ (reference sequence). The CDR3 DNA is TGTGCCAGCAGCTTGCTTCGGGACAGGGACGAGCAGTACTTC. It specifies CASSLLRDRDEQYF.

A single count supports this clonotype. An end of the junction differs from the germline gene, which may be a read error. In DNA, the CDR3 is TGTGCCAGCAGGGAAGGGACAGGGTCTGGAAACACCATATATTTT. This translates into CASREGTGSGNTIYF. This sequence joins TRBV2 and TRBJ1-3; 9 bases match TRBD1. Germline lookup yields CDR1 SNHLY and CDR2 FYNNEI. The CDR3 loop spans 15 amino acids.

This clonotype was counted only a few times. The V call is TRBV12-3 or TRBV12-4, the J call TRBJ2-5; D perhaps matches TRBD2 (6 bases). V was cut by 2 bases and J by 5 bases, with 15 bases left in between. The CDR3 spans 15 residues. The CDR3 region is CASSLLGGRWETQYF. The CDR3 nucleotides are TGTGCCAGCAGTTTACTGGGGGGACGATGGGAGACCCAGTACTTC.

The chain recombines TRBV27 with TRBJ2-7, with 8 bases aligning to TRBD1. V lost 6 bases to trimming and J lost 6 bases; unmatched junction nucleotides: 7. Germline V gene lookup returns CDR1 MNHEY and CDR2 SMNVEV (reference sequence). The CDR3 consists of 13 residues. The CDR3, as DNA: TGTGCCAGCAGATGGGCAGGGGGCGGCGAGCAGTACTTC. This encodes CASRWAGGGEQYF.

CDR3 nucleotides: TGTGCCAGCAGCAAGCCGGGACAACCGGGCCAGTACTTC. Its translation: CASSKPGQPGQYF. The chain joins TRBV7-8 to TRBJ2-5, with D perhaps TRBD1 (6 bases). Germline V gene data show CDR1 as SGHVS and CDR2 as FQNEAQ. The CDR3 runs to 13 residues. The V gene lost 5 bases and the J gene lost 10 bases, with 17 bases spanning the gap.

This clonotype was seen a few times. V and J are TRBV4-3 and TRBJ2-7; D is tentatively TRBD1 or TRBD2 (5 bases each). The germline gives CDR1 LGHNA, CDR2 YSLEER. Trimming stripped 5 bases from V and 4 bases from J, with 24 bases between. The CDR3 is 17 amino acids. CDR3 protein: CASSYSDRLKGFYEQYF. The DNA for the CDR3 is TGCGCCAGCAGCTATTCAGACAGACTAAAGGGATTTTACGAGCAGTACTTC.

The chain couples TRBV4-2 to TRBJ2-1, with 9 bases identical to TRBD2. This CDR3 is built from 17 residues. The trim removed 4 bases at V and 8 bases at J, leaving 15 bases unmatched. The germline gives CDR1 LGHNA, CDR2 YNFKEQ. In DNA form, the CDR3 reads TGTGCCAGCAGCCCCCGGACCGTCGCTAGCGGGGTGGATGAGCAGTTCTTC. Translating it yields CASSPRTVASGVDEQFF.

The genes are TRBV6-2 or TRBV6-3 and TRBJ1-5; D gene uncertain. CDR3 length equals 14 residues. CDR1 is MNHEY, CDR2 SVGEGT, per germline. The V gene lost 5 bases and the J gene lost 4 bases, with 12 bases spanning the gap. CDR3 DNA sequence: TGTGCCAGCAGTCGATCCCAATTTAATCAGCCCCAGCATTTT. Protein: CASSRSQFNQPQHF.

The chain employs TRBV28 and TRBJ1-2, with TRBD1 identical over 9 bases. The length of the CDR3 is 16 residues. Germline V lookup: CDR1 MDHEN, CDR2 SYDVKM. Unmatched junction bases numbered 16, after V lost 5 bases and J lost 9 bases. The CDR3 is CASSLTTPGTGNSYTF. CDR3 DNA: TGTGCCAGCAGTCTCACAACTCCCGGGACAGGGAATAGCTACACCTTC.

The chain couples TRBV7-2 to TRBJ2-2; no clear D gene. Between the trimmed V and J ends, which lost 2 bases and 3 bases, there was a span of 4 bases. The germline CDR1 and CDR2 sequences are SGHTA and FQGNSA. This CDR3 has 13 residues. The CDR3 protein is CASSLFYTGELFF. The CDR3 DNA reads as TGTGCCAGCAGCTTATTTTACACCGGGGAGCTGTTTTTT.

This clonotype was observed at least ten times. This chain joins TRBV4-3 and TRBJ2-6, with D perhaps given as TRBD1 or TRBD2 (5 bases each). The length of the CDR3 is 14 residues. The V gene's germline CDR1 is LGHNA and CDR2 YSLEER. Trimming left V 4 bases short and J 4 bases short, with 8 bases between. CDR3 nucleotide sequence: TGCGCCAGCAGCCGAGGGACCGGGGCCAACGTCCTGACTTTC. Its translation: CASSRGTGANVLTF.

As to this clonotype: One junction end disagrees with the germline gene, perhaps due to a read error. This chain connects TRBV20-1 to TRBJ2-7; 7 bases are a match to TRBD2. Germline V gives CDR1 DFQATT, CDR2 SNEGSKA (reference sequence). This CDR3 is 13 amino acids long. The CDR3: CGARDGGLYEQYF. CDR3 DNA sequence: TGCGGTGCTAGAGATGGGGGACTATACGAGCAGTACTTC.

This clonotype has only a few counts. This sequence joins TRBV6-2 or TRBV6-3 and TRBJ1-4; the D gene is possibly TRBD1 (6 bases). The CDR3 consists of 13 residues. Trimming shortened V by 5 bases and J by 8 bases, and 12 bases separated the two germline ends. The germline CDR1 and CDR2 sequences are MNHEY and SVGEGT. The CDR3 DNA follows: TGTGCCAGCAGTGACAGGTTTAGCGAAAAACTGTTTTTT. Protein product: CASSDRFSEKLFF.

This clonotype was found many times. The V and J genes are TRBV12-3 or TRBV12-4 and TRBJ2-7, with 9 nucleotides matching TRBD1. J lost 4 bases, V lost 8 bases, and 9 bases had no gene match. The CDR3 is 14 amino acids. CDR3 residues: CASSPGQGRYEQYF. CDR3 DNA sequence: TGTGCCAGCTCCCCCGGACAGGGGAGGTACGAGCAGTACTTC.

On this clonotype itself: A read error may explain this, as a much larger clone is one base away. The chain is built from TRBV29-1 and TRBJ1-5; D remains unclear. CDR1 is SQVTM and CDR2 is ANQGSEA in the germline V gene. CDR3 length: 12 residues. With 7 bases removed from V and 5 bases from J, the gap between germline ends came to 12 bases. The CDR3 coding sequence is TGCAGCGCTTGGGTCGGGGATCAGCCCCAGCATTTT. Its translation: CSAWVGDQPQHF. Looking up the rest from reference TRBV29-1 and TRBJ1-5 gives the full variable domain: SAVISQKPSRDICQRGTSLTIQCQVDSQVTMMFWYRQQPGQSLTLIATANQGSEATYESGFVIDKFPISRPNLTFSTLTVSNMSPEDSSIYLCSAWVGDQPQHFGDGTRLSIL.

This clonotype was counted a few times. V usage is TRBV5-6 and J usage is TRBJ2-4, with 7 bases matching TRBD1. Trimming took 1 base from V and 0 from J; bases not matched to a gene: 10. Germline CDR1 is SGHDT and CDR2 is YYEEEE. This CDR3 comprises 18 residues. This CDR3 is CASSLYGTATLAKNIQYF. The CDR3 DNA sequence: TGTGCCAGCAGCTTGTATGGGACAGCGACCCTAGCCAAAAACATTCAGTACTTC.

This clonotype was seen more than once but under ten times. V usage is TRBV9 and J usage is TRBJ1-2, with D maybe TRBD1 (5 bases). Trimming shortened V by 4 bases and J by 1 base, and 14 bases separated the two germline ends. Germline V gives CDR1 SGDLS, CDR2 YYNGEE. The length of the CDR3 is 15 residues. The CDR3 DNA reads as TGTGCCAGCAGCTCTACAGGCCAACGTAACTATGGCTACACCTTC. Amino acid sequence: CASSSTGQRNYGYTF. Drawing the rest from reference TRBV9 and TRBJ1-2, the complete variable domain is DSGVTQTPKHLITATGQRVTLRCSPRSGDLSVYWYQQSLDQGLQFLIQYYNGEERAKGNILERFSAQQFPDLHSELNLSSLELGDSALYFCASSSTGQRNYGYTFGSGTRLTVV.

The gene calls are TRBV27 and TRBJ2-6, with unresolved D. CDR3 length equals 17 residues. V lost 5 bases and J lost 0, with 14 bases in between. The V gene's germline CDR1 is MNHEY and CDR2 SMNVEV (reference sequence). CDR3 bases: TGTGCCAGCAGTATTGGCGGAATCAGCTCTGGGGCCAACGTCCTGACTTTC. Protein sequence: CASSIGGISSGANVLTF.

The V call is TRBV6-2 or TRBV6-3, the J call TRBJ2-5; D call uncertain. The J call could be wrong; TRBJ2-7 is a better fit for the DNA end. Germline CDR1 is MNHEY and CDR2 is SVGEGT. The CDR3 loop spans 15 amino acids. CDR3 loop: CASSYQVRVSYEQYF. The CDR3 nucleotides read TGTGCCAGCAGTTACCAGGTCCGGGTTTCCTACGAGCAGTACTTC.

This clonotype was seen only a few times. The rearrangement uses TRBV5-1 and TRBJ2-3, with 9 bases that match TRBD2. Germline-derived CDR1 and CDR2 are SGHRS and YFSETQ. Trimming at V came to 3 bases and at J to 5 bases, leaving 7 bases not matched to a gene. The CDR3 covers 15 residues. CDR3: CASSWSAGGGDTQYF. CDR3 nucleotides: TGCGCCAGCAGCTGGTCAGCGGGAGGAGGAGATACGCAGTATTTT.

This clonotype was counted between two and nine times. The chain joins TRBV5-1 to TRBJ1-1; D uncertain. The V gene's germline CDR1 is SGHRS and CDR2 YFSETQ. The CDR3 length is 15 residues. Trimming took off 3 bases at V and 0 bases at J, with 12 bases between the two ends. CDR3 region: CASSSETSMNTEAFF. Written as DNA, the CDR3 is TGCGCCAGCAGCTCGGAGACTAGCATGAACACTGAAGCTTTCTTT.

This CDR3 is CASSQNPDRLYQETQYF. CDR3 nucleotides: TGTGCCAGCAGTCAGAATCCGGACAGATTGTACCAAGAGACCCAGTACTTC. This chain links TRBV6-2 or TRBV6-3 with TRBJ2-5; D is possibly TRBD1 (6 bases). This CDR3 has 17 residues. Germline CDR1 and CDR2: MNHEY and SVGEGT. The ends were cut back, 5 bases at V and 0 bases at J, with 19 bases in the middle.

The CDR3 DNA reads as TGCGCCAGCAGCTTACAGGGAGTTGGCTACGAGCAGTACTTC. Translated, it gives CASSLQGVGYEQYF. The J gene is TRBJ2-7, the V gene TRBV5-1; possibly TRBD1 for D (6 bases). The CDR3 consists of 14 residues. The ends were cut back, 2 bases at V and 3 bases at J, with 12 bases in the middle. Germline V lookup: CDR1 SGHRS, CDR2 YFSETQ.

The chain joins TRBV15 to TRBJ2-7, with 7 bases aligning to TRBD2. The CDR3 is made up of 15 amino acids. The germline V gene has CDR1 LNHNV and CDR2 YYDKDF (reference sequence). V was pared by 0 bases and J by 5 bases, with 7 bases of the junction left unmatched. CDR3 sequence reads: CATSRDQLGRDEQYF. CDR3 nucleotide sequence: TGTGCCACCAGCAGAGATCAGCTAGGGAGGGACGAGCAGTACTTC.

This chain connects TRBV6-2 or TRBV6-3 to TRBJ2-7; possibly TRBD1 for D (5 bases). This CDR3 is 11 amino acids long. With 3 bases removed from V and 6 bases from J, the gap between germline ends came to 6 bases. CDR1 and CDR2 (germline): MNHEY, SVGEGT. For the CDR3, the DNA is TGTGCCAGCAGTTATCAGGGCGAGCAGTACTTC. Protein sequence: CASSYQGEQYF.

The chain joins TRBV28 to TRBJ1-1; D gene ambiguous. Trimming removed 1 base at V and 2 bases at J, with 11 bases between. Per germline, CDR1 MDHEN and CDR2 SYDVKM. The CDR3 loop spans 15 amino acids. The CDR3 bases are TGTGCCAGCAGTTTATTATCGGTTGAAAACACTGAAGCTTTCTTT. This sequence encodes CASSLLSVENTEAFF.

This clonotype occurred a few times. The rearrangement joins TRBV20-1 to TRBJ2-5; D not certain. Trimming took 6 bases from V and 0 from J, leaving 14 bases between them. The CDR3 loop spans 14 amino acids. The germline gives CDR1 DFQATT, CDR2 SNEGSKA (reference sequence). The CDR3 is CSAPPGWYQETQYF. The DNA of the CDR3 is TGCAGTGCCCCACCCGGATGGTACCAAGAGACCCAGTACTTC.